Below, one TCR beta chain is given with its context. Its antigen remains unidentified. The CDR3 extends over 15 amino acids. Trimming at V came to 5 bases and at J to 1 base, leaving 7 bases not matched to a gene. Germline CDR1 reads DFQATT; CDR2 reads SNEGSKA (reference sequence). Together with a sample-barcoded 5' primer, a J-beta primer mix was included in a second PCR lasting roughly 6 to 12 cycles. TCRdb independently ran MiXCR on the 5' RACE reads; one entry per CDR3 protein. The sample includes about 1.5 million distinct CDR3 sequences, under 55% of them seen just once. The entry originates in a study of blood T cells in healthy people across ages. Whole-study findings and limits: Fewer expanded clones and more diversity marked long-lived versus aged donors. PBMCs that were unsorted prevented a conclusive naive versus antigen-experienced comparison. Per million T cells, the diversity of TCR beta decreased roughly linearly as age advanced.

They isolated at least 6 million PBMCs from each sample. The TCR was taken from a woman under 30 in good health. This chain connects TRBV20-1 to TRBJ2-7; 11 nucleotides line up with TRBD1. The sample comprised blood. The CDR3 protein is CSAFTGTGGSYEQYF. The CDR3 DNA sequence: TGCAGTGCTTTTACCGGGACAGGGGGTTCCTACGAGCAGTACTTC.